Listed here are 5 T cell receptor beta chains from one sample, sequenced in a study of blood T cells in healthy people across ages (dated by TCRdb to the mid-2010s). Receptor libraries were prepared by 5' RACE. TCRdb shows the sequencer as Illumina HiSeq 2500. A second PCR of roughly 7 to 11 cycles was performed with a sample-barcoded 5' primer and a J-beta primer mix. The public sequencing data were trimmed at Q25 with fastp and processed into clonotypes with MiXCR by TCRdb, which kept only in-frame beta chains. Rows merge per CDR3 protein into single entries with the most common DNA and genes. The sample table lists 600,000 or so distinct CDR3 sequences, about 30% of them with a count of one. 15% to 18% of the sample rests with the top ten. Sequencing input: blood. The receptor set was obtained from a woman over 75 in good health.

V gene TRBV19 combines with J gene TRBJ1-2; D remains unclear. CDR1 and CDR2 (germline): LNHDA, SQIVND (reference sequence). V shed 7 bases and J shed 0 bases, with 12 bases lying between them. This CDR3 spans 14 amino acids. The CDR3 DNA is TGTGCCAGTACGAACAACCGACCTAACTATGGCTACACCTTC. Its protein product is CASTNNRPNYGYTF.

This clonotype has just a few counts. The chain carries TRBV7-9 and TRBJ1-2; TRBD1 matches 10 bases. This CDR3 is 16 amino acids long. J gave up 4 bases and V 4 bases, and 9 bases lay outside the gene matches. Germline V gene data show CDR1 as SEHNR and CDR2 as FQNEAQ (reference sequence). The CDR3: CASSYARTGGGYGYTF. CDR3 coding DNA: TGTGCCAGCAGCTATGCTCGGACAGGGGGTGGCTATGGCTACACCTTC. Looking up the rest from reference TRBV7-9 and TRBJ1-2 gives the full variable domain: DTGVSQNPRHKITKRGQNVTFRCDPISEHNRLYWYRQTLGQGPEFLTYFQNEAQLEKSRLLSDRFSAERPKGSFSTLEIQRTEQGDSAMYLCASSYARTGGGYGYTFGSGTRLTVV.

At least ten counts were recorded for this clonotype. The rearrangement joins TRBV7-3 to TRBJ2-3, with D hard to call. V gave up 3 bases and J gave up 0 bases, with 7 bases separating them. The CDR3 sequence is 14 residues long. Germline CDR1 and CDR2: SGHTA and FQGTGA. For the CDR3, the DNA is TGTGCCAGCAGCTTCGGACGGAGCACAGATACGCAGTATTTT. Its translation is CASSFGRSTDTQYF.

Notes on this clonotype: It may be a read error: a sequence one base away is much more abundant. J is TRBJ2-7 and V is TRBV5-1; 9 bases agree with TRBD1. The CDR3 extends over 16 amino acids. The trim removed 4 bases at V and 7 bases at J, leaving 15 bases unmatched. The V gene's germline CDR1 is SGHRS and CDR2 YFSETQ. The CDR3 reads CASSTTGGASYNEQYF. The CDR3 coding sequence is TGCGCCAGCAGCACGACAGGGGGGGCCTCCTACAATGAGCAGTACTTC.

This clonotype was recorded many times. The CDR3: CASSLNWGNQPQHF. For the CDR3, the DNA is TGTGCCAGCAGCTTGAATTGGGGCAATCAGCCCCAGCATTTT. The chain employs TRBV7-6 and TRBJ1-5; D remains unclear. This CDR3 has 14 residues. V lost 3 bases and J 2 bases, leaving 8 bases between the germline ends. The germline V gene has CDR1 SGHVS and CDR2 FNYEAQ. Supplemented by reference TRBV7-6 and TRBJ1-5, the full variable domain reads GAGVSQSPRYKVTKRGQDVALRCDPISGHVSLYWYRQALGQGPEFLTYFNYEAQQDKSGLPNDRFSAERPEGSISTLTIQRTEQRDSAMYRCASSLNWGNQPQHFGDGTRLSIL.